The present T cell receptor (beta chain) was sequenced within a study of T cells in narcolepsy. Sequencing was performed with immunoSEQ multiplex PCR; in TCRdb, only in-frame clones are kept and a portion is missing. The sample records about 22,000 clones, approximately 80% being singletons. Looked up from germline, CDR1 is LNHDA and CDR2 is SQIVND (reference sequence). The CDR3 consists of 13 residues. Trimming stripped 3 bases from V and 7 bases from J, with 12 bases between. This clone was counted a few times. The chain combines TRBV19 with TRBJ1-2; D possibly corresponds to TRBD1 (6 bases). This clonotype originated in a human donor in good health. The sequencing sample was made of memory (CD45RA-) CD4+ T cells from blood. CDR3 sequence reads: CASSIAGALGYTF. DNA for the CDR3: TGTGCCAGTAGTATCGCAGGGGCCCTTGGCTACACCTTC.